These 11 T cell receptor beta chains came from one sample sequenced in a study of blood T cell repertoires in COVID-19. Only in-frame clones appear in the TCRdb table, and some are missing; sequencing was by immunoSEQ multiplex PCR. The table has about 330,000 clones, about nine tenths seen once. Sequences were obtained from PBMCs or T cells enriched from blood (not recorded which). The receptors stem from a woman aged 18-29 years who had recovered from COVID-19.

The chain has TRBV27 and TRBJ1-5, with D tentatively TRBD1 (6 bases). Germline values: CDR1 MNHEY, CDR2 SMNVEV (reference sequence). CDR3 length: 14 amino acids. Trimming removed 8 bases from V and 6 bases from J, with 17 bases in between. Written as DNA, the CDR3 is TGTGCCAGCGGGCGACGACAGGTTGGTCAGCCCCAGCATTTT. It translates to CASGRRQVGQPQHF.

The chain recombines TRBV27 with TRBJ2-1; 7 positions agree with TRBD2. The length of the CDR3 is 15 residues. Trimming cost V 1 base and J 6 bases; bases outside gene matches: 6. The germline CDR1 and CDR2 sequences are MNHEY and SMNVEV (reference sequence). The CDR3 spells CASSLFWGGANEQFF. CDR3 sequence (DNA): TGTGCCAGCAGTTTATTCTGGGGAGGGGCCAATGAGCAGTTCTTC.

The chain combines TRBV7-9 with TRBJ2-7, with TRBD2 matching 13 bases. Trimming removed 4 bases from V and 4 bases from J; junction bases left unmatched: 10. Looked up from germline, CDR1 is SEHNR and CDR2 is FQNEAQ (reference sequence). The CDR3 length is 17 residues. In DNA, the CDR3 is TGTGCCAGCAGCTCCGGGACTAGCGGGGTTAAGCGGTACGAGCAGTACTTC. Residues: CASSSGTSGVKRYEQYF. Combining the CDR3 with reference TRBV7-9 and TRBJ2-7 gives the whole variable domain DTGVSQNPRHKITKRGQNVTFRCDPISEHNRLYWYRQTLGQGPEFLTYFQNEAQLEKSRLLSDRFSAERPKGSFSTLEIQRTEQGDSAMYLCASSSGTSGVKRYEQYFGPGTRLTVT.

CDR3 DNA sequence: TGTGCCATCACCCTGACAGGAAACTATGGCTACACCTTC. The encoded protein is CAITLTGNYGYTF. V and J are TRBV10-3 and TRBJ1-2; weak D call: TRBD1 (6 bases). The V gene lost 7 bases and the J gene lost 2 bases, with 11 bases spanning the gap. This CDR3 is built from 13 residues. Germline V lookup: CDR1 ENHRY, CDR2 SYGVKD.

This chain uses TRBV5-1 with TRBJ2-1; the D gene is possibly TRBD2 (6 bases). With 5 bases removed from V and 6 bases from J, the gap between germline ends came to 15 bases. Germline V gene data show CDR1 as SGHRS and CDR2 as YFSETQ. The CDR3 has 14 residues. This chain's CDR3 is CASRSLEGSNEQFF. The CDR3 region has the DNA TGCGCCAGCAGATCTCTGGAGGGTAGCAATGAGCAGTTCTTC.

The chain links TRBV11-2 to TRBJ1-2; 9 bases fit TRBD1. After removal of 4 bases from V and 8 bases from J, the junction contained 8 bases not matched to a gene. The CDR3 contains 14 residues. Germline V gives CDR1 SGHAT, CDR2 FQNNGV. CDR3 residues: CASSSWTGDRGYTF. The CDR3 coding sequence is TGTGCCAGCAGCTCTTGGACAGGGGATCGAGGCTACACCTTC.

This clone was picked up one time. This rearrangement joins TRBV19 to TRBJ1-6; D is perhaps TRBD1 (6 bases). Germline lookup yields CDR1 LNHDA and CDR2 SQIVND (reference sequence). This CDR3 has 13 residues. The V gene lost 6 bases and the J gene lost 6 bases, with 9 bases spanning the gap. The CDR3 sequence: CASRDSPNSPLHF. The CDR3 nucleotides read TGTGCCAGTAGGGACAGTCCTAATTCACCCCTCCACTTT.

This chain links TRBV27 with TRBJ1-1, with a possible D match to TRBD1 (5 bases). Germline values: CDR1 MNHEY, CDR2 SMNVEV (reference sequence). V shed 9 bases and J shed 8 bases, with 10 bases lying between them. This CDR3 comprises 10 residues. CDR3 residues: CARSRTEAFF. CDR3 DNA sequence: TGTGCCAGGTCTAGGACAGAAGCTTTCTTT.

V gene TRBV3-1 (or the pseudogene TRBV3-2) combines with J gene TRBJ1-2; D gene uncertain. The germline V and J ends were trimmed by 4 bases and 3 bases, with 15 bases remaining between them. The CDR3 totals 15 residues. The germline V gene encodes CDR1 LGHDT and CDR2 YNNKEL (reference sequence). For the CDR3, the DNA is TGTGCCAGCAGCCCTGGAGACGGGTCCCACTATGGCTACACCTTC. Its protein is CASSPGDGSHYGYTF.

The genes are TRBV19 and TRBJ1-2; 7 bases line up with TRBD1. Germline loops: CDR1 LNHDA, CDR2 SQIVND (reference sequence). The CDR3 runs 15 residues. The V gene end was trimmed by 0 bases and the J gene end by 4 bases; junction bases not matched to a gene: 5. CDR3 DNA sequence: TGTGCCAGTAGTATAGAAGGGGGCAGCATCTATGGCTACACCTTC. This codes for CASSIEGGSIYGYTF.

This chain joins TRBV7-8 and TRBJ2-5, with TRBD2 matching 12 bases. This CDR3 region has 16 residues. Trimming cost V 4 bases and J 4 bases; bases outside gene matches: 7. CDR1 and CDR2 from the germline V gene are SGHVS and FQNEAQ. CDR3 sequence (DNA): TGTGCCAGCAGCTCTTCTAGCGGGGGGGCCTCAGAGACCCAGTACTTC. It is translated as CASSSSSGGASETQYF.